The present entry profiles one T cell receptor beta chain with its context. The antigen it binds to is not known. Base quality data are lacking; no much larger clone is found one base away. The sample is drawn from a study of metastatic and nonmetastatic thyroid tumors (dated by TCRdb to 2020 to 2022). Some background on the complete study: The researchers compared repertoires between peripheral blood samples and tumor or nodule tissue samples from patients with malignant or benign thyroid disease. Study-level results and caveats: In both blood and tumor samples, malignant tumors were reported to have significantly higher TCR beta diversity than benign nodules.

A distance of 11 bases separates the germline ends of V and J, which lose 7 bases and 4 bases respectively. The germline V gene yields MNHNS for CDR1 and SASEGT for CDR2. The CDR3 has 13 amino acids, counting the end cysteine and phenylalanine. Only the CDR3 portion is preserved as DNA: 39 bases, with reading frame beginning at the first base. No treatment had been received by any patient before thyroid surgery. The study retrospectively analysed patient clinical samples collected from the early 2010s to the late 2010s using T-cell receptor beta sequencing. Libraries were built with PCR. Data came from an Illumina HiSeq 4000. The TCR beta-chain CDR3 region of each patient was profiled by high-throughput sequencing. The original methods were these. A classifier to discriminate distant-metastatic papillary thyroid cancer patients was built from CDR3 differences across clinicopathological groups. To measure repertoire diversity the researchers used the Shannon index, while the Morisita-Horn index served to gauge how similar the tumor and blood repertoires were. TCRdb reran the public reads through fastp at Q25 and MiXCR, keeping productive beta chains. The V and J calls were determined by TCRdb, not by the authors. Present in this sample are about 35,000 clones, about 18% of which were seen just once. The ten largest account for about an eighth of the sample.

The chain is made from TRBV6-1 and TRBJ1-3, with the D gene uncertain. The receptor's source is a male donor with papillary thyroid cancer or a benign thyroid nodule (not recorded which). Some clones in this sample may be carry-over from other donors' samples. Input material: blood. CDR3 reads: CASTLLRGNTIYF. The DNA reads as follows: TGTGCCAGCACCCTTTTGCGCGGAAACACCATATATTTT.